This record concerns one TCR beta chain sequence. The antigen is undetermined. Libraries were prepared by immunoSEQ multiplex PCR; TCRdb keeps only in-frame clonotypes and omits some of them. The sample consists of 65,000 to 75,000 clones, around 80% of them appearing once. The CDR3 totals 13 residues. CDR1 and CDR2 (germline): SNHLY, FYNNEI. Trimming stripped 4 bases from V and 6 bases from J, with 7 bases between. This sample is drawn from a study of T cell responses to AZD1222 COVID-19 vaccine. Notes on the study in general: Baseline antibody screening turned up just five to seven seropositive AZD1222 recipients. Across spike, vaccine-associated CD4 TCRs were found, dominant at 160-218 and 743-854.

The specimen comprised peripheral blood, sampled on day 0 of AZD1222 vaccination. This receptor was taken from an adult in good health. The V gene is TRBV2, the J gene TRBJ1-6; D call uncertain. The CDR3 nucleotides are TGTGCCAGCAGTGCAGAGCTTAATTCACCCCTCCACTTT. It encodes CASSAELNSPLHF.